This paragraph reports one T cell receptor (beta chain). The CDR3 covers 15 residues. V lost 3 bases and J lost 0; bases outside the gene matches: 3. The germline CDR1 and CDR2 sequences are WNHNN and SYGVQD (reference sequence). This specimen comes from a study of graft-versus-host responses after intestinal transplantation. Study in general: Every recipient had anti-thymocyte globulin induction and two to three years of tacrolimus plus steroids.

The method was immunoSEQ multiplex PCR; TCRdb's version includes in-frame clones alone and lacks a portion of them. Seen here are 1,500 to 2,000 clones, about 92% observed once, and the top ten hold under 3%. This chain joins TRBV10-1 and TRBJ2-3; 7 bases agree with TRBD2. This TCR came from a human patient who received an intestinal transplant, so some T cells may come from the graft donor. The source material was PBMCs, sampled 16 days after intestinal transplant. The CDR3: CASSDREESTDTQYF. The CDR3 bases are TGCGCCAGCAGTGATCGGGAGGAGAGCACAGATACGCAGTATTTT.